The entry below describes one T cell receptor (beta chain). The sample originates from a study of blood T cell repertoires in COVID-19. Seattle enrolled patients during active infection and tracked them longitudinally. The germline gives CDR1 MNHEY, CDR2 SMNVEV (reference sequence). Germline trimming cut 6 bases from V and 3 bases from J; bases unmatched to any gene: 14. This CDR3 contains 17 residues. In the source study's methods: Estimated nucleated cell counts came from reference gene primer amplification. Profiling relied on immunoSEQ multiplex PCR, and the TCRdb table lists in-frame clones only, not all of them. The V and J calls and clone size were taken over from that table, and D and trimming were inferred from the DNA. The sample lists 250,000 to 300,000 clones; 85% to 90% were seen once.

The chain links TRBV27 to TRBJ1-5; 7 bases line up with TRBD1. Specimen: peripheral blood. The TCR comes from a woman in her twenties or thirties with COVID-19, enrolled during active disease. The CDR3 protein is CASRYRDSPMNNQPQHF. The CDR3 coding sequence is TGTGCCAGCAGGTACCGGGACAGTCCTATGAACAATCAGCCCCAGCATTTT.